This T cell receptor (beta chain) was identified in a study of vaccination and CD4 T cells after COVID-19. At the level of the study: Control cultures received a CEFX pool, an HIV-1 Nef pool, or no peptide.

Study-level results: Convalescent patients' median share of reactive clones seen only post-vaccination was 70% to 90%.

CDR1 and CDR2 (germline): DFQATT, SNEGSKA (reference sequence). Trimming removed 4 bases from V and 2 bases from J; junction bases left unmatched: 6. The CDR3 is made up of 15 amino acids. Regarding treatment: roughly ten-day PBMC culture with coronavirus spike peptide pools or control peptides (ViraFEST assay). ViraFEST relied on peptide pools to expand antigen-specific T cells; the TCRs were sequenced afterward. Following culture for around 10 days, CD4+ T cells were isolated by negative selection. As to this clonotype: Its specificity is not known.

The Oncomine TCR Beta short-read assay was applied to DNA of cultured CD4+ T cells. TCRdb itself ran the PCR reads through MiXCR, one entry per CDR3 protein. The profile shows about 21,000 distinct CDR3 sequences, almost 50% of them singletons. The rearrangement joins TRBV20-1 to TRBJ2-1, with 9 bases that match TRBD1. The clonotype comes from a human donor who had recovered from COVID-19. The sequencing sample was made of CD4+ T cells from blood, cultured in vitro. The CDR3: CSATQGALPYNEQFF. Written as DNA, the CDR3 is TGCAGTGCTACACAGGGGGCCCTGCCCTACAATGAGCAGTTCTTC.